A selection of T cell receptor beta chains follows, all from one sample in a study of regulatory T cells in long-lasting Graves disease. Using its own MiXCR run on the multiplex PCR reads, TCRdb lists one record per CDR3 protein. The sample carries some 200,000 distinct CDR3 sequences, around 20% recorded once. This sample was also put to use in a study of T cells in Graves' hyperthyroidism and ophthalmopathy.

Source: peripheral blood mononuclear cells (PBMCs), taken at new diagnosis, from a patient treated with antithyroid drugs. The receptor source for this set is a woman in her twenties or thirties with Graves disease. CDR3s include the opening cysteine and the closing phenylalanine or tryptophan. Each record gives: V gene, clone size, D gene, J gene, CDR3 DNA, CDR3 protein. The D gene is left open where the match is weak. Clone sizes are given selectively: once, few, many, or a class where the clone is expanded.

v_gene: TRBV19
abundance: NA
d_gene: TRBD2
j_gene: TRBJ2-2
CDR3nt: TGTGCCAGTATGGGCGGGAGGTCCTTTAACACCGGGGAGCTGTTTTTT
CDR3aa: CASMGGRSFNTGELFF

v_gene: TRBV27
abundance: NA
d_gene: NA
j_gene: TRBJ2-1
CDR3nt: TGTGCCAGCAGAACAGGCAGGGCATGGTACAATGAGCAGTTCTTC
CDR3aa: CASRTGRAWYNEQFF

v_gene: TRBV9
abundance: many
d_gene: NA
j_gene: TRBJ1-1
CDR3nt: TGTGCCAGCAGCCCCCAACAGGAGAACACTGAAGCTTTCTTT
CDR3aa: CASSPQQENTEAFF

v_gene: TRBV20-1
abundance: many
d_gene: TRBD2
j_gene: TRBJ2-1
CDR3nt: TGCAGTGCTAGAGGCGGGACTAGCGGGGGGGCTTCCTACAATGAGCAGTTCTTC
CDR3aa: CSARGGTSGGASYNEQFF

v_gene: TRBV18
abundance: NA
d_gene: NA
j_gene: TRBJ2-7
CDR3nt: TGTGCCAGCTCACCGAAAACAGGGTCGGGTCAGTACTTC
CDR3aa: CASSPKTGSGQYF

v_gene: TRBV2
abundance: many
d_gene: TRBD2
j_gene: TRBJ2-3
CDR3nt: TGTGCCAGCAGGGTACTAGCGGGGGTCGCAGATACGCAGTATTTT
CDR3aa: CASRVLAGVADTQYF

v_gene: TRBV29-1
abundance: many
d_gene: NA
j_gene: TRBJ2-1
CDR3nt: TGCAGCGCTGGCCCTTCTTACAATGAGCAGTTCTTC
CDR3aa: CSAGPSYNEQFF

v_gene: TRBV18
abundance: many
d_gene: TRBD2
j_gene: TRBJ2-5
CDR3nt: TGTGCCAGCTCACACACTAGCGGGGAGGAGACCCAGTACTTC
CDR3aa: CASSHTSGEETQYF

v_gene: TRBV4-1
abundance: once
d_gene: NA
j_gene: TRBJ1-5
CDR3nt: TGCGCCAGCAGCCCCGTGCCCGCGGGAAGGCAGCCCCAGCATTTT
CDR3aa: CASSPVPAGRQPQHF

v_gene: TRBV19
abundance: many
d_gene: NA
j_gene: TRBJ2-3
CDR3nt: TGTGCCAGTAAGACAGCTACTAGCACAGATACGCAGTATTTT
CDR3aa: CASKTATSTDTQYF

v_gene: TRBV7-2
abundance: many
d_gene: NA
j_gene: TRBJ1-2
CDR3nt: TGTGCCAGCACCAGAGAGGGCCAGAACTATGGCTACACCTTC
CDR3aa: CASTREGQNYGYTF

v_gene: TRBV3-1
abundance: many
d_gene: TRBD2
j_gene: TRBJ2-6
CDR3nt: TGTGCCAGCAGCCAAGAGACGGCGGGGGTTGGGGCCAACGTCCTGACTTTC
CDR3aa: CASSQETAGVGANVLTF

v_gene: TRBV28
abundance: many
d_gene: NA
j_gene: TRBJ1-3
CDR3nt: TGTGCCAGCAGGGGTGGGGTCTGGGTCTCTGGAAACACCATATATTTT
CDR3aa: CASRGGVWVSGNTIYF

v_gene: TRBV11-2
abundance: NA
d_gene: TRBD1
j_gene: TRBJ2-2
CDR3nt: TGTGCCAGCAGCTCGCGTGCAACGGGACAGGGGAACACCGGGGAGCTGTTTTTT
CDR3aa: CASSSRATGQGNTGELFF

v_gene: TRBV5-1
abundance: many
d_gene: TRBD2
j_gene: TRBJ2-1
CDR3nt: TGCGCCAGCAGCGAGGGACTAGCGGGGACCTCATACAATGAGCAGTTCTTC
CDR3aa: CASSEGLAGTSYNEQFF

v_gene: TRBV20-1
abundance: many
d_gene: NA
j_gene: TRBJ1-4
CDR3nt: TGCAGTGCTAGGGAAGCGAGGAGGGCGCATGAAAAACTGTTTTTT
CDR3aa: CSAREARRAHEKLFF

v_gene: TRBV6-1
abundance: many
d_gene: TRBD2
j_gene: TRBJ2-5
CDR3nt: TGTGCCAGCAGGTCGGGACTAGCGGGAGAGTCTGGGGAGACCCAGTACTTC
CDR3aa: CASRSGLAGESGETQYF

v_gene: TRBV11-1
abundance: many
d_gene: NA
j_gene: TRBJ2-7
CDR3nt: TGTGCCAGCAGCGAGGGATATGGGTGGCAGTACTTC
CDR3aa: CASSEGYGWQYF

v_gene: TRBV5-1
abundance: NA
d_gene: NA
j_gene: TRBJ1-1
CDR3nt: TGCGCCAGCAGCTTGGCAGGCAGCATGTACACTGAAGCTTACTTT
CDR3aa: CASSLAGSMYTEAYF

v_gene: TRBV6-4
abundance: NA
d_gene: NA
j_gene: TRBJ2-1
CDR3nt: TGTGCCAGCAGTGACTCTGCCGCCTCAACCAATGAGCAGTTCTTC
CDR3aa: CASSDSAASTNEQFF

v_gene: TRBV10-3
abundance: many
d_gene: TRBD1
j_gene: TRBJ1-4
CDR3nt: TGTGCCATCAGCCGAGGACAGGGCGATAATGAAAAACTGTTTTTT
CDR3aa: CAISRGQGDNEKLFF

v_gene: TRBV19
abundance: NA
d_gene: NA
j_gene: TRBJ2-2
CDR3nt: TGTGCCAGTAGTATACCCCGCGGGGTATTTACCGGGGAGCTGTTTTTT
CDR3aa: CASSIPRGVFTGELFF

v_gene: TRBV27
abundance: many
d_gene: TRBD1
j_gene: TRBJ1-3
CDR3nt: TGTGCCAGCAGCCCCAACAGGGGCTACTCTGGAAACACCATATATTTT
CDR3aa: CASSPNRGYSGNTIYF

v_gene: TRBV5-5
abundance: NA
d_gene: TRBD1
j_gene: TRBJ1-4
CDR3nt: TGTGCCAGCAGCTTGGAGACAGGGCGGCATGAAAAACTGTTTTTT
CDR3aa: CASSLETGRHEKLFF

v_gene: TRBV7-9
abundance: many
d_gene: NA
j_gene: TRBJ1-2
CDR3nt: TGTGCCAGCAGCTTAGAGCCGGGCAGGACAAATGGCTACACCTTC
CDR3aa: CASSLEPGRTNGYTF

v_gene: TRBV10-3
abundance: NA
d_gene: NA
j_gene: TRBJ2-5
CDR3nt: TGTGCCATCAGTGAAGGGGGGGGGGGCCGAGAGACCCAGTACTTC
CDR3aa: CAISEGGGGRETQYF

v_gene: TRBV5-1
abundance: NA
d_gene: TRBD2
j_gene: TRBJ2-7
CDR3nt: TGCGCCAGCAGTCTTGCTAACGGGAGGGGTTACTACGAGCAGTACTTC
CDR3aa: CASSLANGRGYYEQYF

v_gene: TRBV29-1
abundance: many
d_gene: TRBD1
j_gene: TRBJ1-1
CDR3nt: TGCAGCGCCGGACAGGGGGCGGGCTTCACTGAAGCTTTCTTT
CDR3aa: CSAGQGAGFTEAFF

v_gene: TRBV12-3/TRBV12-4
abundance: NA
d_gene: NA
j_gene: TRBJ2-2
CDR3nt: TGTGCCAGCAGCCTGATTCTGACCGGGGAGCTGTTTTTT
CDR3aa: CASSLILTGELFF

v_gene: TRBV5-6
abundance: NA
d_gene: NA
j_gene: TRBJ2-1
CDR3nt: TGTGCCAGCAGCTTTTTCCGAGGCTACAATGAGCAGCTCTTC
CDR3aa: CASSFFRGYNEQLF

v_gene: TRBV2
abundance: NA
d_gene: NA
j_gene: TRBJ1-6
CDR3nt: TGTGCCAGCAGTGAAGGGGCAGGGGAGAATTCACCCCTCCACTTT
CDR3aa: CASSEGAGENSPLHF

v_gene: TRBV7-3
abundance: medium-sized
d_gene: NA
j_gene: TRBJ2-3
CDR3nt: TGTGCCAGCAGCTTACAACAGGGCAGGATAGATACGCAGTATTTT
CDR3aa: CASSLQQGRIDTQYF

v_gene: TRBV9
abundance: NA
d_gene: NA
j_gene: TRBJ1-2
CDR3nt: TGTGCCAGCAGCGTTAGACCTTCAGGCTATGGCTACACCTTC
CDR3aa: CASSVRPSGYGYTF

v_gene: TRBV2
abundance: many
d_gene: NA
j_gene: TRBJ1-4
CDR3nt: TGTGCCAGCAGTGAAAAAGAAAAACTGTTTTTT
CDR3aa: CASSEKEKLFF

v_gene: TRBV15
abundance: many
d_gene: NA
j_gene: TRBJ2-7
CDR3nt: TGTGCCACCAGCAGAGATTGGTCTAGCGCGGGGGAGCAGTACTTC
CDR3aa: CATSRDWSSAGEQYF

v_gene: TRBV6-2/TRBV6-3
abundance: many
d_gene: TRBD1
j_gene: TRBJ1-1
CDR3nt: TGTGCCAGCAGTTACGCCCGAGGACAGGGGGCGTTAAGCGCTGAAGCTTTCTTT
CDR3aa: CASSYARGQGALSAEAFF

v_gene: TRBV7-2
abundance: NA
d_gene: NA
j_gene: TRBJ2-7
CDR3nt: TGTGCCAGCAGTAAGGACAGATCCTACGAGCAGTACTTC
CDR3aa: CASSKDRSYEQYF

v_gene: TRBV2
abundance: many
d_gene: NA
j_gene: TRBJ1-2
CDR3nt: TGTGCCAGCACCCGTTTAGGGGCTCTCTATGGCTACACCTTC
CDR3aa: CASTRLGALYGYTF

v_gene: TRBV9
abundance: NA
d_gene: TRBD1
j_gene: TRBJ1-2
CDR3nt: TGTGCCAGCAGCGCTCTGGACAGGGGGGACTATGGCTACACCTTC
CDR3aa: CASSALDRGDYGYTF

v_gene: TRBV20-1
abundance: NA
d_gene: NA
j_gene: TRBJ1-5
CDR3nt: TGCAGTACTAGAGTGGGGGGCGGGAGCAATCAGCCCCAGCATTTT
CDR3aa: CSTRVGGGSNQPQHF

v_gene: TRBV19
abundance: many
d_gene: NA
j_gene: TRBJ2-6
CDR3nt: TGTGCCAGTAGTATTGCTCGGAACTCTGGGGCCAACGTCCTGACTTTC
CDR3aa: CASSIARNSGANVLTF

v_gene: TRBV29-1
abundance: many
d_gene: TRBD1
j_gene: TRBJ1-4
CDR3nt: TGCAGCGGGGCGCTTGGGACAGGGGACAGTGAAAAACTGTTTTTT
CDR3aa: CSGALGTGDSEKLFF